A single sample gave rise to the 3 T cell receptor beta chains below, sequenced in a study of blood T cell repertoires in COVID-19. Sequencing used immunoSEQ multiplex PCR; TCRdb keeps in-frame clones, though not all of them. The sample includes approximately 300,000 clones, 65% to 90% of them seen just once. Sequencing input: PBMCs or T cells enriched from blood (not recorded which). These receptors were obtained from a woman between 18 and 29 years old who had recovered from COVID-19.

The chain combines TRBV2 with TRBJ2-1; a weak D match, TRBD2 (6 bases). Germline V gives CDR1 SNHLY, CDR2 FYNNEI. CDR3 length equals 11 residues. Trimming left V 3 bases short and J 15 bases short, with 12 bases between. The CDR3 sequence is CASSERLARFF. DNA for the CDR3: TGTGCCAGCAGTGAGAGGCTAGCGCGGTTCTTC.

This clone was counted once. The chain combines TRBV5-1 with TRBJ1-2, with D unclear. The germline V and J ends were trimmed by 0 bases and 0 bases, with 6 bases remaining between them. This CDR3 spans 14 amino acids. Looked up from germline, CDR1 is SGHRS and CDR2 is YFSETQ. This CDR3 reads CASSLEQPNYGYTF. DNA for the CDR3: TGCGCCAGCAGCTTGGAACAGCCTAACTATGGCTACACCTTC.

The table lists this clone with a few counts. DNA for the CDR3: TGTGCCAGCAGCGCTTGGGTAGGAGACAGGGCCAACAATGAGCAGTTCTTC. Translation gives CASSAWVGDRANNEQFF. The chain links TRBV9 to TRBJ2-1, with 7 positions matching TRBD1. Trimming removed 3 bases from V and 5 bases from J; junction bases left unmatched: 14. CDR1 and CDR2 from the germline V gene are SGDLS and YYNGEE. This CDR3 spans 17 amino acids. Combining the CDR3 with reference TRBV9 and TRBJ2-1 gives the whole variable domain DSGVTQTPKHLITATGQRVTLRCSPRSGDLSVYWYQQSLDQGLQFLIQYYNGEERAKGNILERFSAQQFPDLHSELNLSSLELGDSALYFCASSAWVGDRANNEQFFGPGTRLTVL.